This TCR beta chain was recovered during a study of vaccination effects on CD4 cells after COVID-19. Study-wide background: BNT162b2 vaccine or mRNA-1273 vaccine was given to participants in two doses. The study's findings and limits: Common cold coronaviruses were cross-recognized by only 1 of 255 vaccine-induced clones in healthy vaccinees.

Trimming left V 5 bases short and J 2 bases short, with 9 bases between. Germline V CDR1 and CDR2: KGHSH, LQKENI. The CDR3 contains 13 residues. Clones were sequenced by immunoSEQ multiplex PCR, and TCRdb holds only the in-frame ones, with some missing. The sample consists of 20,000 to 30,000 clones, approximately 74% of them appearing once. Using viral peptide pools, the ViraFEST assay grew out antigen-specific CD4+ T cells prior to sequencing. Having been cultured for around ten days, the cells underwent CD4+ T cell isolation. In the vaccine recipients, nucleocapsid antibodies were negative and there was no prior SARS-CoV-2 infection. Every well got around 1.9 million PBMC, which were grown with 10 IU/ml IL-2 and approximately 9.7 ug/ml peptides. Comments on this clone: Its target is not known.

The sequences come from CD4+ T cells from PBMCs cultured with SARS-CoV-2 spike peptides, collected before COVID-19 vaccination. This TCR was sampled from a human donor who received a COVID-19 vaccine. V is TRBV18 and J is TRBJ1-2, with TRBD1 as a possible D gene (6 bases). Written as DNA, the CDR3 is TGTGCCAGCTCATCTACAGGGAACTATGGCTACACCTTC. Translated, it gives CASSSTGNYGYTF. The full variable domain, in which reference TRBV18 and TRBJ1-2 provide the parts outside the CDR3, is NAGVMQNPRHLVRRRGQEARLRCSPMKGHSHVYWYRQLPEEGLKFMVYLQKENIIDESGMPKERFSAEFPKEGPSILRIQQVVRGDSAAYFCASSSTGNYGYTFGSGTRLTVV.